These T cell receptor beta chains were read from a single sample in a study of cytomegalovirus exposure and HLA in healthy donors. Produced via immunoSEQ multiplex PCR; TCRdb's table is partial and in-frame only. The sample yields 110,000 to 150,000 clones, around 81% seen once. Input material: PBMCs. Receptors were obtained from a male donor in good health and CMV-seronegative. Both conserved end residues are part of each CDR3. D genes are given only for firm matches. A clone size is listed for some rows: how often the clone was seen (once, few, many), or a class if it is expanded.

v_gene,abundance,j_gene,d_gene,CDR3aa,CDR3nt
TRBV10-1,.,TRBJ1-1,.,CASSSGQNGWMNTEAFF,TGCGCCAGCAGTTCCGGACAAAATGGATGGATGAACACTGAAGCTTTCTTT
TRBV9,.,TRBJ2-7,TRBD1,CASSLFQGAMDEQYF,TGTGCCAGCAGCCTGTTTCAGGGGGCGATGGACGAGCAGTACTTC
TRBV7-9,.,TRBJ1-1,.,CASSFPRGRNTEAFF,TGTGCCAGCAGCTTTCCAAGGGGCCGGAACACTGAAGCTTTCTTT
TRBV5-1,.,TRBJ1-6,.,CASSSDSDSYNSPLHF,TGCGCCAGCTCCAGTGACAGCGACTCCTATAATTCACCCCTCCACTTT
TRBV5-4,.,TRBJ1-1,.,CASSLEGRANEAFF,TGTGCCAGCAGCTTGGAGGGCAGGGCGAATGAAGCTTTCTTT
TRBV15,.,TRBJ1-3,.,CATSRDHGGFGNTIYF,TGTGCCACCAGCAGAGATCACGGGGGTTTTGGAAACACCATATATTTT
TRBV5-1,.,TRBJ2-1,.,CASNIMDNEQFF,TGCGCCAGCAACATTATGGACAATGAGCAGTTCTTC
TRBV19,once,TRBJ1-1,.,CASSILPVRLNTEAFF,TGTGCCAGTAGTATACTCCCGGTTAGATTGAACACTGAAGCTTTCTTT
TRBV30,.,TRBJ1-1,.,CAWSARDGEAFF,TGTGCCTGGAGTGCGCGGGACGGTGAAGCTTTCTTT
TRBV5-1,.,TRBJ2-1,TRBD2,CASSHRTSGRSEQFF,TGCGCCAGCAGCCACCGGACTAGCGGGAGGAGTGAGCAGTTCTTC
TRBV13,.,TRBJ2-6,.,CASSLTGTLVEGALSGANVLTF,TGTGCCAGCAGCTTAACGGGAACTTTGGTTGAGGGCGCGCTGTCTGGGGCCAACGTCCTGACTTTC
TRBV4-1,.,TRBJ1-6,.,CASEEGLRRRSPLHF,TGCGCCAGCGAGGAGGGACTCAGGAGAAGGTCACCCCTCCACTTT
TRBV6-6,few,TRBJ2-7,.,CASSSVQAGEQYF,TGTGCCAGCAGTTCCGTACAGGCGGGGGAGCAGTACTTC
TRBV5-1,.,TRBJ2-7,.,CASSLAGLQGSYEQYF,TGCGCCAGCAGCTTGGCCGGTTTACAGGGAAGCTACGAGCAGTACTTC
TRBV19,.,TRBJ1-5,TRBD1,CPSKAQGALGQPQHF,TGTCCCAGTAAAGCTCAGGGGGCGCTAGGTCAGCCCCAGCATTTT
TRBV29-1,few,TRBJ2-3,TRBD1,CSVRQGSDTQYF,TGCAGCGTTCGACAGGGGTCAGATACGCAGTATTTT
TRBV7-3,.,TRBJ2-1,TRBD1,CASSSGTGLHNEQFF,TGTGCCAGCAGCTCCGGGACAGGGCTACACAATGAGCAGTTCTTC
TRBV30,.,TRBJ2-3,TRBD2,CAWGIAGEGTDTQYF,TGTGCCTGGGGAATAGCGGGAGAAGGCACAGATACGCAGTATTTT
TRBV29-1,once,TRBJ1-2,.,CSVDRGYTF,TGCAGCGTTGATCGGGGGTACACCTTC
TRBV9,.,TRBJ1-1,.,CASSISGQNTEAFF,TGTGCCAGCAGCATTAGCGGACAGAACACTGAAGCTTTCTTT
TRBV13,.,TRBJ2-7,TRBD1,CASSLGGQGPYEQYF,TGTGCCAGCAGCTTAGGCGGACAGGGGCCCTACGAGCAGTACTTC
TRBV5-1,.,TRBJ1-2,TRBD1,CASSAPGQGKVGYTF,TGCGCCAGCAGCGCGCCGGGACAGGGAAAGGTTGGCTACACCTTC
TRBV4-1,.,TRBJ2-7,TRBD2,CASSYRLAGSYEQYF,TGCGCCAGCAGCTACCGACTAGCGGGGTCCTACGAGCAGTACTTC
TRBV4-2,.,TRBJ2-6,TRBD1,CASSQDSFGQASGANVLTF,TGTGCCAGCAGCCAAGATTCATTCGGACAGGCTTCTGGGGCCAACGTCCTGACTTTC
TRBV6-1,.,TRBJ2-3,TRBD2,CASSQRGTTHTQYF,TGTGCCAGCAGTCAGCGGGGGACCACGCATACGCAGTATTTT
TRBV6-4,many,TRBJ2-1,TRBD2,CASSVLLAGANEQFF,TGTGCCAGCAGTGTTTTACTAGCGGGAGCAAATGAGCAGTTCTTC
TRBV11-2,few,TRBJ2-7,.,CASRRSSVADYEQYF,TGTGCCAGCCGACGGTCTAGCGTAGCTGACTACGAGCAGTACTTC
TRBV27,.,TRBJ2-4,.,CASSSTGVAKNIQYF,TGTGCCAGTTCGTCTACGGGAGTAGCCAAAAACATTCAGTACTTC
TRBV5-1,.,TRBJ2-2,.,CASSLSLQGYTGELFF,TGCGCCAGCAGCTTGTCCCTTCAGGGTTACACCGGGGAGCTGTTTTTT
TRBV27,.,TRBJ1-5,.,CASSLPGEGQPQHF,TGTGCCAGCAGTTTACCCGGGGAGGGACAGCCCCAGCATTTT
TRBV7-9,.,TRBJ1-6,.,CASSLEVGQFGSPLHF,TGTGCCAGCAGCTTAGAGGTCGGACAGTTCGGCTCACCCCTCCACTTT
TRBV30,.,TRBJ2-5,.,CAWSVQGTETQYF,TGTGCCTGGAGTGTTCAGGGGACGGAGACCCAGTACTTC
TRBV7-3,.,TRBJ2-1,TRBD2,CASSYLAGLYNEQFF,TGTGCCAGCAGCTACTTAGCGGGGCTATACAATGAGCAGTTCTTC
TRBV5-6,.,TRBJ2-1,.,CASSFFKRASYNEQFF,TGTGCCAGCAGCTTCTTTAAGCGGGCCTCCTACAATGAGCAGTTCTTC
TRBV11-2,.,TRBJ1-1,.,CASSLRWGEMNTEAFF,TGTGCCAGCAGCTTACGTTGGGGGGAAATGAACACTGAAGCTTTCTTT
TRBV30,.,TRBJ2-5,.,CAWTYKETQYF,TGTGCCTGGACATACAAAGAGACCCAGTACTTC
TRBV2,.,TRBJ2-3,TRBD1,CASSQDRGTDTQYF,TGTGCCAGCAGTCAGGACAGGGGTACAGATACGCAGTATTTT
TRBV15,.,TRBJ1-2,.,CATSREGRNYGYTF,TGTGCCACCAGCAGGGAGGGGAGGAACTATGGCTACACCTTC
TRBV9,.,TRBJ1-1,TRBD1,CASSQGGGPTYTEAFF,TGTGCCAGCAGCCAAGGGGGCGGGCCGACCTACACTGAAGCTTTCTTT
TRBV9,.,TRBJ1-1,TRBD1,CASSVQGDITEAFF,TGTGCCAGCAGCGTGCAGGGGGATATCACTGAAGCTTTCTTT
TRBV5-4,few,TRBJ2-7,TRBD1,CASSWDRVVLDEQYF,TGTGCCAGCAGCTGGGACAGGGTGGTGTTAGACGAGCAGTACTTC
TRBV7-8,.,TRBJ1-4,TRBD1,CASSLLPTGPNEKLFF,TGTGCCAGCAGCCTCTTACCGACAGGGCCTAATGAAAAACTGTTTTTT
TRBV15,.,TRBJ2-7,.,CATSDRQGEQYF,TGTGCCACCTCGGACAGACAAGGAGAGCAGTACTTC
TRBV7-2,.,TRBJ2-7,.,CASSRTGMRYEQYF,TGTGCCAGCAGCCGAACAGGGATGAGATACGAGCAGTACTTC
TRBV5-8,few,TRBJ1-1,TRBD1,CASTNRGEAFF,TGTGCCAGCACCAACAGGGGTGAAGCTTTCTTT
TRBV10-3,.,TRBJ1-2,TRBD1,CAISDRGQGAYGYTF,TGTGCCATCAGTGATCGTGGACAGGGGGCCTATGGCTACACCTTC
TRBV11-2,.,TRBJ1-2,TRBD1,CASSPGQGYYGYTF,TGTGCCAGCAGCCCGGGACAGGGGTACTATGGCTACACCTTC
TRBV19,.,TRBJ1-5,.,CASRTSNQPQHF,TGTGCCAGTCGGACAAGCAATCAGCCCCAGCATTTT
TRBV30,.,TRBJ1-3,.,CAWSGRPGNTIYF,TGTGCCTGGAGTGGGAGACCTGGAAACACCATATATTTT
TRBV2,.,TRBJ2-7,TRBD1,CASSELSWDRSSYEQYF,TGTGCCAGCAGTGAACTTTCATGGGACAGGAGCTCCTACGAGCAGTACTTC
TRBV7-2,.,TRBJ1-1,.,CASQGQPHTEAFF,TGTGCCAGCCAAGGACAGCCTCACACTGAAGCTTTCTTT
TRBV7-8,few,TRBJ2-7,TRBD2,CASSLGTSGSEQYF,TGTGCCAGCAGCTTAGGGACTAGCGGGAGCGAGCAGTACTTC
TRBV6-6,once,TRBJ2-7,TRBD1,CASSSSDRDYEQYF,TGTGCCAGCAGTTCCTCGGACAGGGACTACGAGCAGTACTTC